This TCR beta chain was profiled in a study of molecular identifiers for immune sequencing clone quantification. Whole-study findings and limits: Clone sizes that are highly expanded could be underestimated when identical TCR molecules share a barcode. Among effectors, clones above 20 RNA copies held over 97% of molecules; among naive cells, under 1%.

Sorted naive CD8 T cells, roughly 20,000 to 1,100,000, were sequenced from 10%, 30% or 50% RNA. Trimming cost V 2 bases and J 3 bases; bases outside gene matches: 14. The CDR3 covers 19 residues. Germline values: CDR1 SGHNT, CDR2 YYREEE (reference sequence). In preparing bulk TCR libraries, previously described methods and listed TCR primers were used. TCRdb fed the PCR reads into MiXCR, producing one record per CDR3 protein. The table shows 600,000 to 650,000 distinct CDR3 sequences, with 15% to 20% occurring only once. This clonotype was observed at least ten times. Its antigen is undetermined. The sequencing input was naive CD8+ T cells from blood, with Jurkat cell RNA spiked in. Subset indicated: FACS-sorted CD8+CD4-CCR7+CD45RA+ naive T cells. The sequence was collected from a human donor in good health. Some libraries in this study had Jurkat cell RNA spiked in. The rearrangement joins TRBV5-4 to TRBJ2-3; 11 bases agree with TRBD2. CDR3 amino acids: CASSFSLAGGRGQTDTQYF. As DNA, the CDR3 is TGTGCCAGCAGCTTCTCTCTAGCGGGAGGCCGCGGCCAGACAGATACGCAGTATTTT.